This T cell receptor (beta chain) is from a study of beta chain features in type 1 diabetes. The germline V gene has CDR1 KGHSH and CDR2 LQKENI. The CDR3 extends over 13 amino acids. V lost 4 bases and J lost 5, with 12 bases in between. Investigators reverse transcribed all isolated RNA, so they sequenced expressed TCRB transcripts. Some clones are missing from TCRdb's copy, which holds only in-frame ones; the method was immunoSEQ multiplex PCR. Among some 160,000 clones listed, less than 9.5% were seen once. The receptor was isolated from a woman younger than 35 in good health. Sequencing was done on a sample of central memory CD4+ T cells from blood. V gene TRBV18 combines with J gene TRBJ2-7; D may be TRBD1 (6 bases). The CDR3 is CASSLGQRDEQYF. CDR3 nucleotides: TGTGCCAGCTCACTTGGACAGAGGGACGAGCAGTACTTC. Combining the CDR3 with reference TRBV18 and TRBJ2-7 gives the whole variable domain NAGVMQNPRHLVRRRGQEARLRCSPMKGHSHVYWYRQLPEEGLKFMVYLQKENIIDESGMPKERFSAEFPKEGPSILRIQQVVRGDSAAYFCASSLGQRDEQYFGPGTRLTVT.